These 24 T cell receptor beta chains were sequenced from one sample in a study of cytomegalovirus exposure and HLA in healthy donors (dated by TCRdb to 2015 to 2018). Library preparation employed the immunoSEQ multiplex PCR assay. For the multiplex PCR, a mixture combining 60 forward primers for TCR Vbeta segments and 13 reverse primers for TCR Jbeta segments was used. TCRdb mirrors the immuneACCESS table, restricted to in-frame sequences. Some clones are absent from its copies; in checked studies, under half trace to an unresolved V gene, and the reason for the others is unknown. The sample table holds over 70,000 clones, of which more than 70% were seen once. 2% to 2.5% of the sample comes from the top ten. Sequenced sample: PBMCs. The receptors were sampled from a man between 18 and 29 years old in good health and CMV-seronegative.

The V gene is TRBV29-1, the J gene TRBJ1-2, with TRBD1 matching over 8 bases. The V segment lost 6 bases and the J segment 4 bases; nucleotides outside the gene matches: 10. The CDR3 contains 14 residues. Germline V gene data show CDR1 as SQVTM and CDR2 as ANQGSEA. CDR3 region: CSVDRQGFSYGYTF. In DNA form, the CDR3 reads TGCAGCGTGGACAGACAGGGGTTCAGCTATGGCTACACCTTC. Based on the CDR3 plus reference TRBV29-1 and TRBJ1-2, the full variable domain is SAVISQKPSRDICQRGTSLTIQCQVDSQVTMMFWYRQQPGQSLTLIATANQGSEATYESGFVIDKFPISRPNLTFSTLTVSNMSPEDSSIYLCSVDRQGFSYGYTFGSGTRLTVV.

This chain joins TRBV5-1 and TRBJ2-1; 9 nucleotides agree with TRBD2. Losses at the gene ends were 0 bases for V and 3 bases for J; bases not matched to a gene: 13. The germline gives CDR1 SGHRS, CDR2 YFSETQ. The CDR3 extends over 19 amino acids. The CDR3 protein is CASSLGAAGGPKRYNEQFF. CDR3 DNA sequence: TGCGCCAGCAGCTTGGGTGCAGCGGGGGGCCCAAAACGCTACAATGAGCAGTTCTTC.

Details on this clone: An end of the junction does not agree with germline; a read error may underlie this. The genes are TRBV7-9 and TRBJ1-1; a possible D gene is TRBD1 (5 bases). CDR3 length equals 12 residues. CDR1 and CDR2 from the germline V gene are SEHNR and FQNEAQ (reference sequence). CDR3 sequence reads: CSSSLGGTEAFF. CDR3 in DNA: TGTTCCAGCAGTTTGGGGGGGACTGAAGCTTTCTTT.

A note on this clone: Its ends do not fully match the called genes, so a read error is possible. The chain links TRBV7-9 to TRBJ1-4; perhaps TRBD1 as D (6 bases). CDR1 is SEHNR and CDR2 is FQNEAQ in the germline V gene (reference sequence). The CDR3 consists of 16 residues. Written as DNA, the CDR3 is TGTTCCAGCAGCTTAGCTACAGGGAATTGGGTTGAAAAACTGTTTTTT. Amino acids: CSSSLATGNWVEKLFF.

The chain couples TRBV7-6 to TRBJ2-3; a weak D match, TRBD1 (6 bases). V was cut by 2 bases and J by 3 bases, with 21 bases left in between. The CDR3 runs 18 residues. CDR1 and CDR2 (germline): SGHVS, FNYEAQ. The CDR3 bases are TGTGCCAGCAGCTTACTCCTCGATCAGGGGAGAGGGACAGATACGCAGTATTTT. Translated, it gives CASSLLLDQGRGTDTQYF.

CDR3: CASSTWTEPEAFF. CDR3 DNA: TGTGCCAGTAGTACATGGACAGAACCCGAAGCTTTCTTT. This chain uses TRBV19 with TRBJ1-1, with a possible D match to TRBD1 (6 bases). CDR1 and CDR2 (germline): LNHDA, SQIVND (reference sequence). The CDR3 length is 13 residues. V was clipped by 4 bases and J by 8 bases, with 14 bases between them.

The CDR3 DNA reads as TGCGCCAGCAGCTTCGCGGGGGGGCCTAATGAGCAGTTCTTC. Amino acids: CASSFAGGPNEQFF. The gene calls are TRBV5-1 and TRBJ2-1; 9 bases match TRBD2. CDR1 and CDR2 from the germline V gene are SGHRS and YFSETQ. The CDR3 totals 14 residues. The V and J ends lost 2 bases and 7 bases, in that order; junction bases with no gene match: 4.

The chain employs TRBV18 and TRBJ2-1, with unresolved D. Trimming cost V 3 bases and J 8 bases, with 11 bases left between them. The CDR3 consists of 13 residues. In germline, CDR1 is KGHSH, CDR2 LQKENI. The CDR3 reads CASSPSLGDEQFF. In DNA, the CDR3 is TGTGCCAGCTCACCGAGCCTTGGAGATGAGCAGTTCTTC. Together with reference TRBV18 and TRBJ2-1, the CDR3 gives the full variable domain: NAGVMQNPRHLVRRRGQEARLRCSPMKGHSHVYWYRQLPEEGLKFMVYLQKENIIDESGMPKERFSAEFPKEGPSILRIQQVVRGDSAAYFCASSPSLGDEQFFGPGTRLTVL.

The table lists this clone with a few counts. The gene calls are TRBV29-1 and TRBJ1-5; D gene uncertain. The CDR3 consists of 13 residues. Germline V gene data show CDR1 as SQVTM and CDR2 as ANQGSEA. Trimming took 3 bases from V and 2 from J, leaving 8 bases between them. This CDR3 is CSVEPGGNQPQHF. CDR3 nucleotide sequence: TGCAGCGTTGAGCCGGGTGGCAATCAGCCCCAGCATTTT.

In nucleotides, the CDR3 is TGTGCCAGCATGCGGGTGGGCACTGAAGCTTTCTTT. Its protein is CASMRVGTEAFF. The chain is built from TRBV6-1 and TRBJ1-1, with no clear D. Germline V gene lookup returns CDR1 MNHNS and CDR2 SASEGT. The CDR3 runs to 12 residues. V lost 7 bases to trimming and J lost 4 bases, with 10 bases between them.

J is TRBJ1-1 and V is TRBV2; 7 bases fit TRBD1. This CDR3 has 16 residues. The germline gives CDR1 SNHLY, CDR2 FYNNEI. V shed 6 bases and J 5 bases; nucleotides not matched to a gene: 15. The CDR3 reads CASRGGGGVIETEAFF. The CDR3 nucleotides read TGTGCCAGCAGGGGAGGAGGGGGCGTAATCGAGACTGAAGCTTTCTTT.

The chain is built from TRBV6-5 and TRBJ2-7, with 7 positions matching TRBD1. Trimming took 6 bases from V and 5 from J; bases not matched to a gene: 10. CDR3 length equals 14 residues. Per germline, CDR1 MNHEY and CDR2 SVGAGI. The CDR3 is CASSSRLQGHEQYF. The CDR3 DNA follows: TGTGCCAGCAGCTCCCGTTTACAGGGGCACGAGCAGTACTTC.

The V call is TRBV6-1, the J call TRBJ1-4, with 8 nucleotides matching TRBD1. The V gene end was trimmed by 7 bases and the J gene end by 8 bases; junction bases not matched to a gene: 12. Germline-derived CDR1 and CDR2 are MNHNS and SASEGT. The CDR3 has 15 residues. The CDR3 here is CASTPGGQGIEKLFF. In nucleotides, the CDR3 is TGTGCCAGCACCCCAGGCGGACAGGGAATCGAAAAACTGTTTTTT.

The V call is TRBV19, the J call TRBJ1-2; D gene uncertain. Per germline, CDR1 LNHDA and CDR2 SQIVND (reference sequence). The CDR3 sequence is 15 residues long. Between the trimmed V and J ends, which lost 3 bases and 5 bases, there was a span of 16 bases. The CDR3 nucleotides read TGTGCCAGTAGTATTGTGGATTATTCAGGTTATGGCTACACCTTC. Protein: CASSIVDYSGYGYTF.

The chain links TRBV7-9 to TRBJ1-3; D not certain. This CDR3 region has 13 residues. With 5 bases removed from V and 0 bases from J, the gap between germline ends came to 5 bases. Germline CDR1 SEHNR, CDR2 FQNEAQ (reference sequence). This chain's CDR3 is CASSPSSGNTIYF. CDR3 coding DNA: TGTGCCAGCAGCCCCAGCTCTGGAAACACCATATATTTT.

The chain carries TRBV21-1 and TRBJ2-5; no check of the table's D call, TRBD2, against the DNA was made. TRBV21-1 is termed a pseudogene. This CDR3 region has 18 residues. In DNA, the CDR3 is TGTGCCAGCAGGGGGGTGGATAGCGGGGGGCCCTTCCAAAAGACCCAGTACTTC. It codes for CASRGVDSGGPFQKTQYF.

The sample holds one count of this clone. This sequence joins TRBV9 and TRBJ1-2; D remains unclear. The CDR3 loop spans 14 amino acids. The germline gives CDR1 SGDLS, CDR2 YYNGEE. V lost 2 bases and J 3 bases, leaving 11 bases between the germline ends. CDR3 residues: CASSVGEEHYGYTF. CDR3 in DNA: TGTGCCAGCAGCGTTGGGGAGGAGCACTATGGCTACACCTTC.

As to this clone: One junction end disagrees with the germline gene, perhaps due to a read error. The rearrangement uses TRBV7-9 and TRBJ1-2; 10 bases match TRBD1. The CDR3 loop spans 13 amino acids. The germline V gene encodes CDR1 SEHNR and CDR2 FQNEAQ (reference sequence). CDR3 amino acids: CSSRPGQGFGYTF. CDR3 sequence (DNA): TGTTCCAGCAGACCGGGACAGGGGTTTGGCTACACCTTC.

The chain links TRBV18 to TRBJ1-1, with TRBD1 matching over 9 bases. The CDR3 consists of 16 residues. V dropped 4 bases and J dropped 1; count of bases not matched to a gene: 7. Germline V gene data show CDR1 as KGHSH and CDR2 as LQKENI. The CDR3 region has the DNA TGTGCCAGCTCACTAACAGGGGGCAAGAGGAACACTGAAGCTTTCTTT. This sequence encodes CASSLTGGKRNTEAFF.

In DNA, the CDR3 is TGCGCCAGCAGCCCACCCCGGGACAGCCTTGCCTCTGGGGCCAACGTCCTGACTTTC. It is translated as CASSPPRDSLASGANVLTF. This chain connects TRBV5-1 to TRBJ2-6; TRBD1 matches 7 bases. Looked up from germline, CDR1 is SGHRS and CDR2 is YFSETQ. V was clipped by 4 bases and J by 0 bases; unmatched bases: 13. This CDR3 has 19 amino acids.

This sequence joins TRBV5-1 and TRBJ2-2; 8 bases fit TRBD2. Trimming removed 1 base from V and 13 bases from J; junction bases left unmatched: 12. CDR1 and CDR2 from the germline V gene are SGHRS and YFSETQ. This CDR3 is built from 15 residues. The CDR3 protein is CASSLRASGYRALFF. The CDR3 bases are TGCGCCAGCAGCTTGCGGGCTAGCGGGTACCGGGCGCTGTTTTTT.

The rearrangement uses TRBV5-4 and TRBJ2-7; D might be TRBD2 (6 bases). The germline CDR1 and CDR2 sequences are SGHNT and YYREEE (reference sequence). Trimming pared 3 bases from V and 2 bases from J, leaving 12 bases between. The CDR3 length is 14 residues. The DNA of the CDR3 is TGTGCCAGCAGCTCCTTAGGAGGGGCCTACGAGCAGTACTTC. Translating it yields CASSSLGGAYEQYF. The whole variable domain, remainder taken from reference TRBV5-4 and TRBJ2-7, is ETGVTQSPTHLIKTRGQQVTLRCSSQSGHNTVSWYQQALGQGPQFIFQYYREEENGRGNFPPRFSGLQFPNYSSELNVNALELDDSALYLCASSSLGGAYEQYFGPGTRLTVT.

This clone was found a few times. This chain links TRBV6-5 with TRBJ2-7; TRBD1 matches 7 bases. Unmatched junction bases numbered 6, after V lost 5 bases and J lost 2 bases. The CDR3 extends over 14 amino acids. The germline V gene has CDR1 MNHEY and CDR2 SVGAGI. CDR3 residues: CASSRFGQAYEQYF. In DNA form, the CDR3 reads TGTGCCAGCAGTCGTTTCGGACAGGCCTACGAGCAGTACTTC.

The DNA for the CDR3 is TGTGCCAGTAGTCTCGGGACACCGGACTACGAGCAGTACTTC. It encodes CASSLGTPDYEQYF. The chain recombines TRBV19 with TRBJ2-7; D may be TRBD1 (6 bases). Trimming cost V 5 bases and J 3 bases, with 14 bases left between them. This CDR3 is 14 amino acids long. Germline V gives CDR1 LNHDA, CDR2 SQIVND (reference sequence).